The 26 T cell receptor beta chains listed next were all sequenced from one sample in a study of blood T cell repertoires in COVID-19. Method: immunoSEQ multiplex PCR; TCRdb's copy keeps in-frame clones and lacks some. The data show around 150,000 clones, around 84% seen once. The sequenced sample was peripheral blood. The receptors were sampled from a man aged 35 to 55 with acute or convalescent COVID-19.

The chain carries TRBV4-3 and TRBJ2-6; D gene uncertain. In germline, CDR1 is LGHNA, CDR2 YSLEER. There are 16 residues in the CDR3. Trimming shortened V by 1 base and J by 0 bases, and 7 bases separated the two germline ends. In DNA form, the CDR3 reads TGCGCCAGCAGCCAAGTGGTCAGCTCTGGGGCCAACGTCCTGACTTTC. This codes for CASSQVVSSGANVLTF.

V is TRBV19 and J is TRBJ2-2; 9 bases agree with TRBD1. Trimming at V came to 3 bases and at J to 6 bases, leaving 8 bases not matched to a gene. CDR3 length: 16 residues. In germline, CDR1 is LNHDA, CDR2 SQIVND (reference sequence). CDR3: CASSIKGQGRPGELFF. The CDR3, as DNA: TGTGCCAGTAGTATTAAGGGACAGGGAAGGCCCGGGGAGCTGTTTTTT.

V and J are TRBV10-3 and TRBJ2-5; possibly TRBD2 for D (5 bases). The V gene's germline CDR1 is ENHRY and CDR2 SYGVKD. V lost 4 bases to trimming and J lost 2 bases, with 14 bases between them. This CDR3 contains 15 residues. For the CDR3, the DNA is TGTGCCATCAGTGGTAGCGCGCCGGGACAAGAGACCCAGTACTTC. Amino acids: CAISGSAPGQETQYF.

The chain carries TRBV11-2 and TRBJ1-1; tentatively, D is TRBD1 (5 bases). Germline V gives CDR1 SGHAT, CDR2 FQNNGV. V lost 3 bases to trimming and J lost 7 bases, with 12 bases between them. This CDR3 spans 13 amino acids. The CDR3 DNA is TGTGCCAGCAGCTTTTGGGGGGGGAGTGAAGCTTTCTTT. Translation: CASSFWGGSEAFF. Supplemented by reference TRBV11-2 and TRBJ1-1, the full variable domain reads EAGVAQSPRYKIIEKRQSVAFWCNPISGHATLYWYQQILGQGPKLLIQFQNNGVVDDSQLPKDRFSAERLKGVDSTLKIQPAKLEDSAVYLCASSFWGGSEAFFGQGTRLTVV.

V gene TRBV5-5 combines with J gene TRBJ2-7; D perhaps matches TRBD1 (5 bases). Trimming removed 0 bases at V and 7 bases at J, with 17 bases between. This CDR3 contains 15 residues. Germline V gene lookup returns CDR1 SGHKS and CDR2 YYEKEE (reference sequence). CDR3 in amino acids: CASSLEGQGLGEQYF. The CDR3 region has the DNA TGTGCCAGCAGCTTGGAAGGTCAGGGTCTGGGTGAGCAGTACTTC.

This clone was detected a few times. The V call is TRBV27, the J call TRBJ1-4, with D unclear. Trimming removed 3 bases from V and 2 bases from J, with 7 bases in between. The CDR3 has 14 amino acids. Germline CDR1 and CDR2: MNHEY and SMNVEV (reference sequence). The CDR3 protein is CASSFGVTNEKLFF. CDR3 coding DNA: TGTGCCAGCAGTTTTGGAGTTACTAATGAAAAACTGTTTTTT. Together with reference TRBV27 and TRBJ1-4, the CDR3 gives the full variable domain: EAQVTQNPRYLITVTGKKLTVTCSQNMNHEYMSWYRQDPGLGLRQIYYSMNVEVTDKGDVPEGYKVSRKEKRNFPLILESPSPNQTSLYFCASSFGVTNEKLFFGSGTQLSVL.

This clone showed up just once. The V gene is TRBV2, the J gene TRBJ1-1; 7 positions match TRBD1. The germline V gene encodes CDR1 SNHLY and CDR2 FYNNEI. The CDR3 is 12 amino acids. V lost 6 bases to trimming and J lost 5 bases; unmatched junction nucleotides: 3. The CDR3: CASRADRTEAFF. In DNA, the CDR3 is TGTGCCAGCAGAGCGGACAGGACTGAAGCTTTCTTT.

V usage is TRBV7-2 and J usage is TRBJ2-7; D perhaps matches TRBD1 (6 bases). Trimming took 5 bases from V and 0 from J, leaving 14 bases between them. Germline lookup yields CDR1 SGHTA and CDR2 FQGNSA. The CDR3 runs 15 residues. The CDR3 protein is CASSPRQGSSYEQYF. Here the CDR3 DNA reads TGTGCCAGCAGCCCCAGGCAGGGGAGCTCCTACGAGCAGTACTTC.

This rearrangement joins TRBV6-5 to TRBJ1-5; D is unclear. Germline values: CDR1 MNHEY, CDR2 SVGAGI. The V and J ends lost 2 bases and 7 bases respectively, with 9 bases between them. There are 13 residues in the CDR3. CDR3 DNA sequence: TGTGCCAGCAGTTACGGGAGGGAACAGCCCCAGCATTTT. This gives the protein CASSYGREQPQHF.

The chain couples TRBV9 to TRBJ2-1; TRBD2 matches at 10 bases. The J segment lost 7 bases and the V segment lost 0 bases, leaving 4 bases of the junction unmatched. The germline gives CDR1 SGDLS, CDR2 YYNGEE. The CDR3 totals 15 residues. The CDR3 DNA sequence: TGTGCCAGCAGCGTAGAGCGGGGGGGTTGGAATGAGCAGTTCTTC. Translated, it gives CASSVERGGWNEQFF.

The V gene is TRBV4-1, the J gene TRBJ1-1; D is perhaps TRBD1 (6 bases). V was clipped by 6 bases and J by 5 bases, with 10 bases between them. This CDR3 is built from 12 residues. Per germline, CDR1 MGHRA and CDR2 YSYEKL. The CDR3 DNA is TGCGCCAGCAGAGGGGGAGGGACTGAAGCTTTCTTT. Protein: CASRGGGTEAFF.

This chain links TRBV27 with TRBJ2-7; the match to TRBD2 covers 10 bases. J was trimmed by 7 bases and V by 4 bases; bases with no gene match: 10. Per germline, CDR1 MNHEY and CDR2 SMNVEV (reference sequence). CDR3 length: 15 amino acids. The CDR3 is CASSWSSGGKQEQYF. CDR3 nucleotide sequence: TGTGCCAGCAGTTGGTCTAGCGGGGGCAAGCAGGAGCAGTACTTC.

The J gene is TRBJ1-2, the V gene TRBV29-1; the D gene is possibly TRBD1 (5 bases). V lost 0 bases and J lost 8, with 19 bases in between. Germline V CDR1 and CDR2: SQVTM, ANQGSEA. The CDR3 totals 15 residues. The CDR3 sequence: CSVEEQRTQGGGYTF. CDR3 bases: TGCAGCGTTGAAGAACAGAGGACGCAGGGAGGGGGCTACACCTTC. The whole variable domain, filled in from reference TRBV29-1 and TRBJ1-2, reads SAVISQKPSRDICQRGTSLTIQCQVDSQVTMMFWYRQQPGQSLTLIATANQGSEATYESGFVIDKFPISRPNLTFSTLTVSNMSPEDSSIYLCSVEEQRTQGGGYTFGSGTRLTVV.

The V gene is TRBV4-2, the J gene TRBJ2-1; no clear D. Germline values: CDR1 LGHNA, CDR2 YNFKEQ. V lost 3 bases, J lost 4 bases, and 10 bases lay in between. The CDR3 has 14 residues. The CDR3 sequence: CASSQYSLYNEQFF. CDR3 sequence (DNA): TGTGCCAGCAGCCAGTACAGCTTATACAATGAGCAGTTCTTC.

V usage is TRBV4-1 and J usage is TRBJ2-1; 10 nucleotides agree with TRBD1. The V segment lost 4 bases and the J segment 8 bases; nucleotides outside the gene matches: 5. Germline V gives CDR1 MGHRA, CDR2 YSYEKL. This CDR3 contains 14 residues. The CDR3 here is CASSPRDRGDEQFF. The CDR3 nucleotides are TGCGCCAGCAGCCCCCGGGACAGGGGCGATGAGCAGTTCTTC.

This chain uses TRBV19 with TRBJ1-1, with D possibly being TRBD1 (6 bases). V was trimmed by 2 bases and J by 1 base, leaving 14 bases between them. The CDR3 sequence is 16 residues long. The germline CDR1 and CDR2 sequences are LNHDA and SQIVND (reference sequence). The CDR3 region is CASSIQGLKKNTEAFF. Written as DNA, the CDR3 is TGTGCCAGTAGTATACAGGGGCTAAAAAAGAACACTGAAGCTTTCTTT. Supplemented by reference TRBV19 and TRBJ1-1, the full variable domain reads DGGITQSPKYLFRKEGQNVTLSCEQNLNHDAMYWYRQDPGQGLRLIYYSQIVNDFQKGDIAEGYSVSREKKESFPLTVTSAQKNPTAFYLCASSIQGLKKNTEAFFGQGTRLTVV.

The chain joins TRBV19 to TRBJ1-1; D remains ambiguous. The CDR3 consists of 13 residues. Trimming cost V 5 bases and J 7 bases, with 14 bases left between them. CDR1 is LNHDA, CDR2 SQIVND, per germline (reference sequence). This chain's CDR3 is CASSPGPRDEAFF. The CDR3 bases are TGTGCCAGTAGTCCAGGTCCCCGTGATGAAGCTTTCTTT.

The chain joins TRBV2 to TRBJ2-5, with D perhaps TRBD2 (6 bases). V was clipped by 4 bases and J by 5 bases, with 14 bases between them. CDR3 length: 14 amino acids. The germline V gene encodes CDR1 SNHLY and CDR2 FYNNEI. CDR3: CASSGSGGRETQYF. CDR3 DNA sequence: TGTGCCAGCAGTGGTAGCGGTGGGCGCGAGACCCAGTACTTC.

CDR3 nucleotides: TGTGCCAGCAGCTCGGTCCTTTACACTGAAGCTTTCTTT. Translating it yields CASSSVLYTEAFF. This sequence joins TRBV11-2 and TRBJ1-1; no definite D call. The CDR3 loop spans 13 amino acids. The V end lost 4 bases, the J end lost 3 bases, and 9 bases lay between the germline ends. Germline assignment: CDR1 SGHAT and CDR2 FQNNGV. The whole variable domain, filled in from reference TRBV11-2 and TRBJ1-1, reads EAGVAQSPRYKIIEKRQSVAFWCNPISGHATLYWYQQILGQGPKLLIQFQNNGVVDDSQLPKDRFSAERLKGVDSTLKIQPAKLEDSAVYLCASSSVLYTEAFFGQGTRLTVV.

The genes are TRBV12-3 or TRBV12-4 and TRBJ2-7; a possible D gene is TRBD2 (5 bases). Trimming pared 3 bases from V and 10 bases from J, leaving 10 bases between. CDR3 size: 11 residues. As DNA, the CDR3 is TGTGCCAGCAGTTTCGGGGTGGCCCAGTACTTC. Protein: CASSFGVAQYF.

The chain has TRBV5-1 and TRBJ2-1; 11 nucleotides match TRBD1. Germline CDR1 is SGHRS and CDR2 is YFSETQ. The CDR3 is 14 amino acids. V was clipped by 6 bases and J by 9 bases; unmatched bases: 8. Written as DNA, the CDR3 is TGCGCCAGCAACCCGGGACAGGGGGAGTTTGAGCAGTTCTTC. This sequence encodes CASNPGQGEFEQFF.

V gene TRBV15 combines with J gene TRBJ1-4; 11 bases line up with TRBD1. This CDR3 comprises 17 residues. The V gene end was trimmed by 8 bases and the J gene end by 5 bases; junction bases not matched to a gene: 13. Germline V gene data show CDR1 as LNHNV and CDR2 as YYDKDF (reference sequence). As DNA, the CDR3 is TGTGCCACCCGCAAGGGACAGGGGGTACAATGGAATGAAAAACTGTTTTTT. Protein sequence: CATRKGQGVQWNEKLFF.

For this clone: At one of its ends the junction is not consistent with the germline gene, which may arise from a read error. The CDR3 region has the DNA TGTGCTAGCAGCTCCGGACTAGCGGGGGGTCAAGAGACCCAGTACTTC. Translated: CASSSGLAGGQETQYF. The chain links TRBV7-7 to TRBJ2-5; 14 nucleotides match TRBD2. Germline CDR1 is SSHAT and CDR2 is FNYEAQ (reference sequence). The CDR3 runs 16 residues.

This clone was seen once. The chain employs TRBV21-1 and TRBJ1-2; the table's D call, TRBD1, has no DNA check behind it. TRBV21-1 represents a pseudogene. The CDR3 spans 16 residues. This chain's CDR3 is CASSAHRRRTNYGYTF. Written as DNA, the CDR3 is TGTGCCAGCAGCGCCCACAGACGACGGACTAACTATGGCTACACCTTC.

This chain links TRBV19 with TRBJ1-1; the D gene is possibly TRBD1 (5 bases). Germline V gene data show CDR1 as LNHDA and CDR2 as SQIVND (reference sequence). The CDR3 has 14 residues. V lost 7 bases and J 4 bases, leaving 16 bases between the germline ends. The CDR3 sequence is CASKGGGQGTEAFF. The CDR3 DNA is TGTGCCAGTAAGGGTGGAGGGCAGGGCACTGAAGCTTTCTTT.

The V and J genes are TRBV11-2 and TRBJ1-2; D gene ambiguous. Germline CDR1 is SGHAT and CDR2 is FQNNGV. The CDR3 totals 14 residues. Trimming took off 2 bases at V and 5 bases at J, with 12 bases between the two ends. CDR3 loop: CASSLNVGWYGYTF. DNA for the CDR3: TGTGCCAGCAGCTTAAATGTTGGCTGGTATGGCTACACCTTC. The entire variable domain, with the rest obtained from reference TRBV11-2 and TRBJ1-2, is as follows: EAGVAQSPRYKIIEKRQSVAFWCNPISGHATLYWYQQILGQGPKLLIQFQNNGVVDDSQLPKDRFSAERLKGVDSTLKIQPAKLEDSAVYLCASSLNVGWYGYTFGSGTRLTVV.